This T cell receptor (beta chain) was retrieved from a study of cytomegalovirus exposure and HLA in healthy donors. The study's findings and limits: By a later analysis, the bulk of CMV-associated TCR beta chains appeared HLA-restricted. In a later analysis, compared with equally common non-associated chains, HLA-associated beta chains were more expanded. Some TCR beta chains (roughly 160 of them) were listed as cytomegalovirus-associated.

About this clone: Antigen unknown.

It was with 60 Vbeta and 13 Jbeta primers that the PCR ran. The assay was immunoSEQ multiplex PCR, and TCRdb's table has in-frame clones only and misses some. The top ten hold roughly 1.5% of the sample, which has over 150,000 clones, approximately 85% seen once. Healthy bone marrow donors supplied every sample. Unmatched junction bases numbered 7, after V lost 2 bases and J lost 7 bases. Germline V gives CDR1 SNHLY, CDR2 FYNNEI. The CDR3 sequence is 16 residues long. This sequence joins TRBV2 and TRBJ2-2; 10 bases line up with TRBD2. This TCR was recovered from a girl aged 5-17 years in good health and CMV-seropositive. The sample taken for sequencing was PBMCs. CDR3 DNA sequence: TGTGCCAGCAGTGAAAGCGGGGGGGCCTCGAGCGGGGAGCTGTTTTTT. Amino acid sequence: CASSESGGASSGELFF.